This TCR beta chain was found in a study of blood T cells in healthy people across ages (dated by TCRdb to about 2015). Study-level background: Template switching captured roughly one uniquely barcoded TCR beta cDNA molecule per two T cells in model experiments. To avoid experimental bias, donors of different ages were distributed randomly across sequencing lanes. The donors were divided into four age groups: young (average about 16 years), middle-aged (almost 40), aged (about 60) and long-lived (nearly 85). Using the same blood draw, the study looked at two additional independent replicas of 1 million unique cDNA reads for two donors, one aged 18 to 30 and the other aged 80 or older. Using deep sequencing normalized with unique cDNA molecular identifiers, the study measured how TCR beta repertoire diversity changes with age.

At the junction V is shortened by 3 bases and J by 0 bases; bases outside the gene matches: 13. The germline V gene (reference sequence) supplies CDR1 DFQATT and CDR2 SNEGSKA. The CDR3 sequence holds 19 residues, the cysteine and phenylalanine included. Just the 57-base CDR3 DNA is kept, in frame starting at base 1. On the study overall, not on this receptor specifically: The long-lived group showed more naive CD4+ T cells, fewer expanded clones and increased TCR diversity than the aged group, suggesting age selection. As age increased, observed TCR beta diversity per million T cells dropped in a roughly linear way, and a significant reduction was already evident by age approximately 40. A strong correlation was found between observed TCR beta diversity and the percentage of naive T cells measured by flow cytometry. Because profiling used bulk unsorted PBMCs, naive and antigen-experienced compartments could not be compared conclusively. Total diversity estimates from one million sequenced T cells were considered lower bounds and underestimates. Because donor CMV infection status was unknown, age-related changes in expanded clonotypes were potentially confounded.

Of note for this clonotype: Its antigen is still unknown. Within one base of it there is no much larger clone, and no base qualities were kept.

Library prep was done by 5' RACE. The instrument given in TCRdb is Illumina HiSeq 2500. The second PCR ran for about 6 to 12 cycles and used a J-beta primer mix along with a sample-barcoded 5' primer. A unique molecular identifier was introduced onto each TCR beta cDNA molecule by a template-switch 5' adaptor carrying 12 random nucleotides. At least 2.5 million CDR3-containing paired-end reads were obtained from each sample. First-strand cDNA was synthesized from all RNA with the Mint cDNA synthesis kit, primed by a TRBC-specific oligonucleotide. After uracil-DNA glycosylase treatment, a first 18-cycle PCR used universal primers M1SS and BC2_uni_R on all cDNA. Concerning the study's data processing: Each sample was normalized by randomly selecting 1 million high-quality reads, each carrying a distinct molecular identifier. Reads sharing molecular identifiers were discarded rather than binned into consensus sequences. CDR3 identification, clonotype clustering and error correction used MiTCR with a Q25 quality threshold and the strictest error-elimination algorithm. A nonparametric unseen species model using Euler transformation provided a lower-bound estimate of total TCR beta diversity. TCRdb trimmed public reads at Q25 via fastp, called clones via MiXCR and kept in-frame beta chains. Every CDR3 protein is listed once, alongside the most common genes and DNA of its rows. It is TCRdb's table, rather than the study itself, that gives the V and J calls and clone size. The sample data list more than 650,000 distinct CDR3 sequences, and 53% of these were observed just once. The biggest ten clones account for approximately 40% of the sample.

Systemically healthy Caucasian individuals from Russia, over 30 in total and aged roughly 6 to 90 years, were included as donors. Each donor gave 8 to 10 milliliters of peripheral blood, collected into EDTA-treated Vacutainer tubes. Ficoll-Paque density-gradient centrifugation was used to isolate PBMCs, with at least 7 million obtained per sample. Total RNA, at least 5 micrograms per sample, was extracted from PBMCs with Trizol reagent. The percentages of naive CD45RAhigh/CD27high T cells were determined by flow cytometry on a PBMC aliquot from every donor. The clonotype comes from an elderly man in good health. The receptor chain draws on TRBV20-1 and TRBJ2-1; 11 bases in the middle match TRBD2. The sample was blood. CDR3 loop: CSASSLAGGVRGSYNEQFF. The DNA is TGCAGTGCTAGTAGCCTAGCGGGAGGAGTAAGAGGCTCCTACAATGAGCAGTTCTTC.